This T cell receptor (beta chain) is from a study of blood T cell repertoires in COVID-19. Background on the study: COVID-19 samples collected from the United States, Italy and Spain covered acute and convalescent phases.

Everyone who took part was roughly 18 to 89 years old, and they came from over 20 US areas. Two negative PCRs, clearance, or symptom resolution characterized the recovered Cohort 3 donors. This CDR3 has 12 amino acids. The germline V gene has CDR1 MGHRA and CDR2 YSYEKL. V dropped 3 bases and J dropped 4 bases, with 6 bases sitting between them. This clone was seen a few times. Sequencing used immunoSEQ multiplex PCR; TCRdb keeps in-frame clones, though not all of them. This table holds 450,000 to 500,000 clones, about 85% found once. V usage is TRBV4-1 and J usage is TRBJ1-2; possible D gene TRBD1, 5 bases. Sequenced material: PBMCs or T cells enriched from blood (not recorded which). The receptor comes from a woman in her sixties who had recovered from COVID-19. The CDR3 DNA sequence: TGCGCCAGCAGCCAGGACACCTATGGCTACACCTTC. Translated, it gives CASSQDTYGYTF.